This TCR beta chain was sequenced in a study of T cells expressing NK-cell markers. For the study at large: CD3+CD56+NKG2C+, CD3+CD56+NKG2C- and CD3+CD56-NKG2C+ T cells, once sorted, supplied the TCR beta repertoires. Most of the eight sequenced donors tested HCMV-seropositive; one tested seronegative. The study, taken as a whole, reports: Dominance of the CD3+CD56-NKG2C+ fraction by these clonotypes also held in several donors.

Concerning this clonotype itself: Antigen: not known.

This CDR3 has 14 amino acids. Reprocessing the 5' RACE reads, TCRdb reports a single entry for every CDR3 protein and omits DNA. This table lists almost 450,000 distinct CDR3 sequences. This receptor was identified in a woman between 18 and 70 years old in good health. Sequences were obtained from blood T cells: a sorted CD56 or NKG2C T cell subset, CD4+ or CD8+ T cells, or bulk PBMC T cells (not recorded which). The genes are TRBV21-1 and TRBJ1-6. TRBV21-1 is reported as a pseudogene. The CDR3: CATQEEFHGSPLHF.